Presented here are 9 T cell receptor beta chains from one specimen sequenced in a study of T cell responses to AZD1222 COVID-19 vaccine. The protocol was immunoSEQ multiplex PCR, while the TCRdb copy is restricted to in-frame clones and leaves out a portion. The profile covers just under 150,000 clones, with approximately 86% appearing a single time and about 5% taken by the ten largest. This sample comprised peripheral blood, obtained 28 days after the second dose of the MenACWY control vaccine. All receptors derive from an adult who received the MenACWY meningococcal vaccine as a control.

The chain uses TRBV24-1 and TRBJ1-5; 7 bases agree with TRBD1. The V and J ends lost 4 bases and 6 bases, in that order; junction bases with no gene match: 8. This CDR3 region has 15 residues. Germline-derived CDR1 and CDR2 are KGHDR and SFDVKD. The CDR3 DNA reads as TGTGCCACCAGTGACGACAGGGCGTCCGGTCAGCCCCAGCATTTT. It yields the protein CATSDDRASGQPQHF.

The chain employs TRBV7-8 and TRBJ1-5; tentatively, D is TRBD1 (5 bases). This CDR3 has 14 residues. Trimming cost V 0 bases and J 5 bases, with 8 bases left between them. Germline V gene sequence: CDR1 SGHVS, CDR2 FQNEAQ. The CDR3 here is CASSLAEGHQPQHF. CDR3 DNA: TGTGCCAGCAGCTTAGCGGAGGGGCATCAGCCCCAGCATTTT.

The rearrangement links TRBV28 to TRBJ2-2; D gene ambiguous. CDR1 and CDR2 (germline): MDHEN, SYDVKM. This CDR3 is 13 amino acids long. V was clipped by 10 bases and J by 9 bases, with 18 bases between them. CDR3 sequence (DNA): TGTGCCACGTTGGAGCCCTCCAGGAGGGAGCTGTTTTTT. It codes for CATLEPSRRELFF.

The chain carries TRBV11-3 and TRBJ1-1; no reliable D call. Germline assignment: CDR1 SGHNT and CDR2 YENEEA. This CDR3 spans 12 amino acids. With 4 bases removed from V and 4 bases from J, the gap between germline ends came to 7 bases. The CDR3: CASSWVSTEAFF. CDR3 in DNA: TGTGCCAGCAGCTGGGTGAGCACTGAAGCTTTCTTT.

This sequence joins TRBV30 and TRBJ2-2; the D is unclear. Germline V gene sequence: CDR1 GTSNPN, CDR2 SVGIG (reference sequence). The CDR3 spans 15 residues. With 1 base removed from V and 0 bases from J, the gap between germline ends came to 9 bases. The CDR3 region is CAWSEVRPNTGELFF. The CDR3 nucleotides read TGTGCCTGGAGTGAAGTCCGGCCGAACACCGGGGAGCTGTTTTTT.

The chain links TRBV6-5 to TRBJ1-3, with 9 positions matching TRBD1. The CDR3 is 14 amino acids. CDR1 is MNHEY, CDR2 SVGAGI, per germline. V lost 6 bases and J lost 8; bases outside the gene matches: 8. DNA of the CDR3: TGTGCCAGCAGGCAACCGGGACAGGGATACACCATATATTTT. As protein: CASRQPGQGYTIYF.

The chain couples TRBV28 to TRBJ1-5; D may be TRBD1 (5 bases). V lost 2 bases and J 5 bases, leaving 16 bases between the germline ends. Germline-derived CDR1 and CDR2 are MDHEN and SYDVKM. The CDR3 totals 16 residues. The CDR3 DNA is TGTGCCAGCAGTTTAAGTTCCCAGGGTAGGTATCAGCCCCAGCATTTT. This codes for CASSLSSQGRYQPQHF.

J is TRBJ2-2 and V is TRBV5-6, with no clear D. Trimming left V 2 bases short and J 0 bases short, with 14 bases between. The CDR3 has 17 residues. Germline V gene sequence: CDR1 SGHDT, CDR2 YYEEEE. CDR3 residues: CASSFWEGATNTGELFF. The CDR3 DNA reads as TGTGCCAGCAGCTTTTGGGAAGGCGCAACGAACACCGGGGAGCTGTTTTTT.

This clone was picked up one time. This chain joins TRBV18 and TRBJ1-6; 9 nucleotides line up with TRBD1. The V gene's germline CDR1 is KGHSH and CDR2 LQKENI. The CDR3 length is 14 residues. Germline trimming cut 2 bases from V and 8 bases from J; bases unmatched to any gene: 1. Written as DNA, the CDR3 is TGTGCCAGCTCACCAGGGACAGGGTATTCACCCCTCCACTTT. Its translation: CASSPGTGYSPLHF. Filled out from reference TRBV18 and TRBJ1-6, the complete variable domain reads NAGVMQNPRHLVRRRGQEARLRCSPMKGHSHVYWYRQLPEEGLKFMVYLQKENIIDESGMPKERFSAEFPKEGPSILRIQQVVRGDSAAYFCASSPGTGYSPLHFGNGTRLTVT.